The 28 T cell receptor beta chains in this list originate from one sample, sequenced in a study of blood T cell repertoires in COVID-19 (dated by TCRdb to the early 2020s). To prepare the library, the immunoSEQ multiplex PCR assay was applied. TCRdb retrieved this table from immuneACCESS and kept in-frame rearrangements only. Not all clones are present; in checked studies, unresolved V genes account for under half, and no reason is known for the remainder. This sample is represented by roughly 100,000 clones; 75% to 90% of them were singletons. The ten largest clonotypes hold around 4.5% of the sample. Sequencing input: peripheral blood. Every receptor here comes from a human donor in a cohort sampled during active COVID-19.

This clone was counted only a few times. J is TRBJ2-7 and V is TRBV7-9; 8 bases align to TRBD1. Looked up from germline, CDR1 is SEHNR and CDR2 is FQNEAQ (reference sequence). V was pared by 1 base and J by 0 bases, with 8 bases of the junction left unmatched. CDR3 length: 17 amino acids. CDR3 DNA: TGTGCCAGCAGCTTAGAGGAATGGGACAGGAGCTCCTACGAGCAGTACTTC. As protein: CASSLEEWDRSSYEQYF.

This clone showed up just once. The rearrangement joins TRBV28 to TRBJ1-1, with 9 bases fitting TRBD1. This CDR3 has 14 amino acids. Trimming removed 8 bases from V and 3 bases from J; junction bases left unmatched: 7. CDR1 is MDHEN and CDR2 is SYDVKM in the germline V gene. This CDR3 is CASRVQGAHTEAFF. The CDR3 nucleotides are TGTGCCAGCCGGGTACAGGGGGCCCACACTGAAGCTTTCTTT.

The genes are TRBV4-2 and TRBJ1-2, with TRBD1 matching over 8 bases. Germline lookup yields CDR1 LGHNA and CDR2 YNFKEQ. The V gene end was trimmed by 1 base and the J gene end by 2 bases; junction bases not matched to a gene: 0. This CDR3 comprises 14 residues. The CDR3 reads CASSQAGGNYGYTF. CDR3 nucleotide sequence: TGTGCCAGCAGCCAAGCAGGGGGCAACTATGGCTACACCTTC.

V is TRBV7-2 and J is TRBJ2-3; D not resolved. Germline values: CDR1 SGHTA, CDR2 FQGNSA. CDR3 length: 13 amino acids. Trimming took 5 bases from V and 2 from J, leaving 8 bases between them. DNA of the CDR3: TGTGCCAGCAGCCCTGGCCCCACAGATACGCAGTATTTT. Translated: CASSPGPTDTQYF.

This chain joins TRBV4-1 and TRBJ1-4; TRBD1 agrees at 8 bases. This CDR3 is 17 amino acids long. V was pared by 3 bases and J by 6 bases, with 12 bases of the junction left unmatched. Germline CDR1 and CDR2: MGHRA and YSYEKL. The CDR3, as DNA: TGCGCCAGCAGCCACTCGCCCCGGGAACAGGGGGATGAAAAACTGTTTTTT. Encoded protein: CASSHSPREQGDEKLFF.

V gene TRBV7-2 combines with J gene TRBJ2-5, with a tentative D call TRBD1 (5 bases). Germline V gene data show CDR1 as SGHTA and CDR2 as FQGNSA. This CDR3 is 17 amino acids long. V lost 2 bases to trimming and J lost 6 bases, with 22 bases between them. The CDR3 DNA is TGTGCCAGCAGCTTAACCCGAACCGGGCAGGGTAGAAAGACCCAGTACTTC. It translates to CASSLTRTGQGRKTQYF. Looking up the rest from reference TRBV7-2 and TRBJ2-5 gives the full variable domain: GAGVSQSPSNKVTEKGKDVELRCDPISGHTALYWYRQSLGQGLEFLIYFQGNSAPDKSGLPSDRFSAERTGGSVSTLTIQRTQQEDSAVYLCASSLTRTGQGRKTQYFGPGTRLLVL.

The gene calls are TRBV6-1 and TRBJ1-5; 7 bases match TRBD1. Looked up from germline, CDR1 is MNHNS and CDR2 is SASEGT. There are 15 residues in the CDR3. The junction had 1 base not matched to a gene; V was cut back by 1 base and J by 1 base. CDR3 sequence (DNA): TGTGCCAGCAGTGAAGGCAGGGGGAGCAATCAGCCCCAGCATTTT. Translation gives CASSEGRGSNQPQHF.

V and J are TRBV2 and TRBJ2-7; D gene unclear. Trimming shortened V by 7 bases and J by 1 base, and 5 bases separated the two germline ends. The CDR3 loop spans 11 amino acids. In germline, CDR1 is SNHLY, CDR2 FYNNEI. The CDR3 loop is CASMLSYEQYF. The DNA of the CDR3 is TGTGCCAGCATGTTATCCTACGAGCAGTACTTC.

The chain uses TRBV19 and TRBJ2-7, with D maybe TRBD1 (6 bases). The germline gives CDR1 LNHDA, CDR2 SQIVND (reference sequence). The CDR3 length is 13 residues. Trimming took 3 bases from V and 2 from J, leaving 8 bases between them. The CDR3 loop is CASSMDRTYEQYF. The CDR3 bases are TGTGCCAGTAGTATGGACAGAACCTACGAGCAGTACTTC.

This chain joins TRBV28 and TRBJ2-7; a possible D gene is TRBD1 (6 bases). With 6 bases removed from V and 4 bases from J, the gap between germline ends came to 10 bases. The germline V gene encodes CDR1 MDHEN and CDR2 SYDVKM. The CDR3 length is 12 residues. In DNA form, the CDR3 reads TGTGCCAGCAGCCGTACAGGGTACGAGCAGTACTTC. Protein product: CASSRTGYEQYF.

The chain combines TRBV2 with TRBJ2-2; tentatively, D is TRBD1 (5 bases). This CDR3 comprises 16 residues. The V gene's germline CDR1 is SNHLY and CDR2 FYNNEI. V lost 2 bases, J lost 1 base, and 11 bases lay in between. The CDR3 sequence: CASSELRGRNTGELFF. In DNA, the CDR3 is TGTGCCAGCAGTGAATTAAGGGGCAGGAACACCGGGGAGCTGTTTTTT.

CDR3 sequence reads: CATSDASGTGYGYTF. The DNA of the CDR3 is TGTGCCACCAGTGATGCCTCCGGGACAGGGTATGGCTACACCTTC. This rearrangement joins TRBV24-1 to TRBJ1-2, with 9 bases matching TRBD1. The CDR3 has 15 residues. V gave up 3 bases and J gave up 5 bases; unmatched junction bases: 6. The germline gives CDR1 KGHDR, CDR2 SFDVKD.

This chain connects TRBV4-3 to TRBJ1-2; D ambiguous. With 4 bases removed from V and 5 bases from J, the gap between germline ends came to 14 bases. The CDR3 spans 14 residues. Germline V gene lookup returns CDR1 LGHNA and CDR2 YSLEER. The CDR3 DNA reads TGCGCCAGCAGCCGCCAAATTGGAGAGTATGGCTACACCTTC. It specifies CASSRQIGEYGYTF.

A single count supports this clone. The chain couples TRBV6-4 to TRBJ1-1; 9 bases line up with TRBD1. CDR3 length equals 13 residues. V trimming: 5 bases; J trimming: 9 bases; junction bases outside the gene matches: 7. CDR1 MRHNA and CDR2 SNTAGT come from the germline V gene. CDR3 nucleotide sequence: TGTGCCAGCAGTACAGGGACAGGGACGAAAGCTTTCTTT. This gives the protein CASSTGTGTKAFF.

V usage is TRBV5-1 and J usage is TRBJ2-7; unclear D gene. V lost 3 bases, J lost 3 bases, and 13 bases lay in between. Per germline, CDR1 SGHRS and CDR2 YFSETQ. This CDR3 is built from 14 residues. CDR3 sequence (DNA): TGCGCCAGCAGCTCCCCGTCGCAGGACTACGAGCAGTACTTC. Its protein is CASSSPSQDYEQYF.

J is TRBJ1-4 and V is TRBV5-4; the D gene is possibly TRBD1 (5 bases). Per the germline V gene, CDR1 is SGHNT and CDR2 is YYREEE (reference sequence). This CDR3 is 17 amino acids long. Trimming left V 0 bases short and J 0 bases short, with 12 bases between. The CDR3 nucleotides read TGTGCCAGCAGCTTGGGGGCACAGGTTGCAACTAATGAAAAACTGTTTTTT. Translating it yields CASSLGAQVATNEKLFF.

The V call is TRBV6-5, the J call TRBJ1-2; D is perhaps TRBD1 (5 bases). The CDR3 sequence is 13 residues long. V shed 2 bases and J shed 8 bases, with 12 bases lying between them. Germline V gene lookup returns CDR1 MNHEY and CDR2 SVGAGI. CDR3 in amino acids: CASSYGGTTGYTF. DNA of the CDR3: TGTGCCAGCAGTTACGGGGGGACGACCGGCTACACCTTC.

The chain has TRBV9 and TRBJ2-5; the D gene is possibly TRBD2 (6 bases). CDR3 length: 14 residues. Germline lookup yields CDR1 SGDLS and CDR2 YYNGEE. Trimming stripped 0 bases from V and 3 bases from J, with 9 bases between. CDR3 amino acids: CASSVGWGEETQYF. The DNA of the CDR3 is TGTGCCAGCAGCGTAGGGTGGGGGGAAGAGACCCAGTACTTC.

The chain has TRBV9 and TRBJ1-2, with D tentatively TRBD1 (6 bases). CDR3 length: 15 amino acids. CDR1 SGDLS and CDR2 YYNGEE come from the germline V gene. With 4 bases removed from V and 7 bases from J, the gap between germline ends came to 20 bases. The DNA for the CDR3 is TGTGCCAGCAGCCCCGAAACGGGACATGGCGGTGGCTACACCTTC. This encodes CASSPETGHGGGYTF.

V gene TRBV19 combines with J gene TRBJ2-7; TRBD1 aligns across 9 bases. J was trimmed by 7 bases and V by 6 bases; bases with no gene match: 7. The germline CDR1 and CDR2 sequences are LNHDA and SQIVND (reference sequence). CDR3 length equals 13 residues. The CDR3 DNA sequence: TGTGCCAGTAGGGGGACAGGGAGGGAAGAGCAGTACTTC. It is translated as CASRGTGREEQYF.

This chain joins TRBV11-1 and TRBJ2-5; TRBD1 agrees at 7 bases. V dropped 0 bases and J dropped 7; count of bases not matched to a gene: 2. Germline CDR1 reads SGHAT; CDR2 reads FQDESV (reference sequence). The CDR3 consists of 13 residues. As DNA, the CDR3 is TGTGCCAGCAGCTTAGCCAGGACAGGGACCCAGTACTTC. Its protein is CASSLARTGTQYF.

The V call is TRBV5-1, the J call TRBJ2-3; the match to TRBD2 covers 7 bases. Germline trimming cut 3 bases from V and 5 bases from J; bases unmatched to any gene: 6. CDR3 length: 14 amino acids. Germline lookup yields CDR1 SGHRS and CDR2 YFSETQ. As DNA, the CDR3 is TGCGCCAGCAGCTCTCGGACTAGGATAGATACGCAGTATTTT. Its protein is CASSSRTRIDTQYF. Full variable domain (outside the CDR3, taken from reference TRBV5-1 and TRBJ2-3): KAGVTQTPRYLIKTRGQQVTLSCSPISGHRSVSWYQQTPGQGLQFLFEYFSETQRNKGNFPGRFSGRQFSNSRSEMNVSTLELGDSALYLCASSSRTRIDTQYFGPGTRLTVL.

The rearrangement links TRBV7-2 to TRBJ2-5; TRBD1 matches at 8 bases. The CDR3 has 16 amino acids. The trim removed 2 bases at V and 0 bases at J, leaving 5 bases unmatched. Germline V lookup: CDR1 SGHTA, CDR2 FQGNSA. CDR3 in amino acids: CASSLISGQDQETQYF. CDR3 nucleotides: TGTGCCAGCAGCTTAATTTCGGGACAGGACCAAGAGACCCAGTACTTC. Combining the CDR3 with reference TRBV7-2 and TRBJ2-5 gives the whole variable domain GAGVSQSPSNKVTEKGKDVELRCDPISGHTALYWYRQSLGQGLEFLIYFQGNSAPDKSGLPSDRFSAERTGGSVSTLTIQRTQQEDSAVYLCASSLISGQDQETQYFGPGTRLLVL.

V usage is TRBV7-3 and J usage is TRBJ2-2; 12 bases match TRBD2. CDR3 length: 17 residues. Germline lookup yields CDR1 SGHTA and CDR2 FQGTGA. The V and J ends lost 5 bases and 0 bases, in that order; junction bases with no gene match: 4. The CDR3 DNA is TGTGCCAGCAGCCACGGACTAGCGGGAACGAACACCGGGGAGCTGTTTTTT. Translated, it gives CASSHGLAGTNTGELFF.

J is TRBJ1-2 and V is TRBV5-1; D may be TRBD1 (6 bases). V gave up 4 bases and J gave up 3 bases, with 22 bases separating them. The CDR3 runs to 17 residues. Germline CDR1 SGHRS, CDR2 YFSETQ. CDR3 region: CASSPPPPGGAHYGYTF. The CDR3 nucleotides are TGCGCCAGCAGCCCACCGCCCCCGGGGGGCGCGCACTATGGCTACACCTTC.

This clone was picked up one time. V usage is TRBV19 and J usage is TRBJ2-4, with TRBD1 identical over 7 bases. CDR1 LNHDA and CDR2 SQIVND come from the germline V gene (reference sequence). The CDR3 spans 15 residues. V lost 5 bases to trimming and J lost 0 bases; unmatched junction nucleotides: 4. The CDR3 bases are TGTGCCAGTAGTGGGACAGATCTAGCCAAAAACATTCAGTACTTC. Its protein is CASSGTDLAKNIQYF.

The chain couples TRBV28 to TRBJ1-6; no firm D call. V dropped 5 bases and J dropped 6 bases, with 8 bases sitting between them. Per germline, CDR1 MDHEN and CDR2 SYDVKM. This CDR3 comprises 13 residues. The CDR3, as DNA: TGTGCCAGCAGTCTTTACAGTAATTCACCCCTCCACTTT. This encodes CASSLYSNSPLHF. The full variable domain, its missing parts supplied by reference TRBV28 and TRBJ1-6, is DVKVTQSSRYLVKRTGEKVFLECVQDMDHENMFWYRQDPGLGLRLIYFSYDVKMKEKGDIPEGYSVSREKKERFSLILESASTNQTSMYLCASSLYSNSPLHFGNGTRLTVT.

The genes are TRBV3-1 (or the pseudogene TRBV3-2) and TRBJ1-6; a possible D gene is TRBD1 (5 bases). The V gene's germline CDR1 is LGHDT and CDR2 YNNKEL (reference sequence). The CDR3 has 14 amino acids. V was cut by 5 bases and J by 7 bases, with 12 bases left in between. CDR3 loop: CASSTVRGNSPLHF. The CDR3 DNA follows: TGTGCCAGCAGCACGGTACGGGGGAATTCACCCCTCCACTTT.